This TCR beta chain was documented in a study of OX40 agonist ivuxolimab in advanced cancers. Study overall: Patients took ivuxolimab, an agonistic anti-OX40 (CD134) antibody.

CDR3 length: 16 amino acids. Germline V gives CDR1 SGHRS, CDR2 YFSETQ. Trimming removed 0 bases at V and 0 bases at J, with 10 bases between. This clone was counted a single time. The antigen is not known. TCRdb's table, derived via immunoSEQ multiplex PCR, lists solely in-frame clones and lacks some. The table has about 99,000 clones, roughly 95% seen once. Study-wide findings and caveats: Near-lowest levels of clonal expansion characterized partial responders at 0.1-3.0 mg/kg.

Sample: CD4+ or CD8+ T cells sorted from blood, taken in a trial of the OX40 agonist ivuxolimab. The TCR comes from an adult with an advanced solid tumor such as melanoma, head and neck, liver or kidney cancer. This chain joins TRBV5-1 and TRBJ2-1, with D maybe TRBD1 (6 bases). CDR3 loop: CASSLAQGSSYNEQFF. CDR3 DNA sequence: TGCGCCAGCAGCTTGGCCCAGGGGAGCTCCTACAATGAGCAGTTCTTC. The variable domain in full, completed from reference TRBV5-1 and TRBJ2-1, reads KAGVTQTPRYLIKTRGQQVTLSCSPISGHRSVSWYQQTPGQGLQFLFEYFSETQRNKGNFPGRFSGRQFSNSRSEMNVSTLELGDSALYLCASSLAQGSSYNEQFFGPGTRLTVL.